One and the same sample provided the 9 T cell receptor beta chains below, sequenced in a study of OX40 agonist ivuxolimab in advanced cancers. Generated by immunoSEQ multiplex PCR, the TCRdb table keeps only in-frame clones and is missing some. The sample shows 45,000 to 50,000 clones, approximately 91% of them seen only once. The sequencing here drew on CD4+ or CD8+ T cells sorted from blood, taken in a trial of the OX40 agonist ivuxolimab. The source is an adult with an advanced solid tumor such as melanoma, head and neck, liver or kidney cancer.

The CDR3 DNA reads as TGTGCCAGTAGTGGAGTGACACCCACCTACGAGCAGTACTTC. Amino acid sequence: CASSGVTPTYEQYF. The chain couples TRBV19 to TRBJ2-7; D is unresolved. Germline V gives CDR1 LNHDA, CDR2 SQIVND (reference sequence). The CDR3 covers 14 residues. The ends were cut back, 5 bases at V and 2 bases at J, with 13 bases in the middle.

Worth noting for this clone: The germline gene is not matched at one end of the junction; a read error may be the cause. This chain links TRBV7-7 with TRBJ1-4, with TRBD1 matching 7 bases. Germline V gene lookup returns CDR1 SSHAT and CDR2 FNYEAQ (reference sequence). There are 15 residues in the CDR3. The CDR3 sequence is CASSLGTAPNEKLFF. The CDR3 DNA follows: TGTGCTAGCAGCCTGGGGACAGCCCCTAATGAAAAACTGTTTTTT.

This clone has just one count. This chain joins TRBV5-4 and TRBJ2-5; TRBD2 aligns across 8 bases. In germline, CDR1 is SGHNT, CDR2 YYREEE (reference sequence). V dropped 4 bases and J dropped 5; count of bases not matched to a gene: 4. The CDR3 contains 13 residues. The CDR3 bases are TGTGCCAGCAGCCTTAGCGGGGTGGAGACCCAGTACTTC. Translation gives CASSLSGVETQYF.

This clone was seen just once. The chain employs TRBV9 and TRBJ2-7; tentatively, D is TRBD2 (5 bases). Germline CDR1 SGDLS, CDR2 YYNGEE. The CDR3 has 11 amino acids. V was clipped by 3 bases and J by 6 bases, with 7 bases between them. The CDR3 nucleotides read TGTGCCAGCAGCGCTGCGGGCGAGCAGTACTTC. Protein: CASSAAGEQYF. Based on the CDR3 plus reference TRBV9 and TRBJ2-7, the full variable domain is DSGVTQTPKHLITATGQRVTLRCSPRSGDLSVYWYQQSLDQGLQFLIQYYNGEERAKGNILERFSAQQFPDLHSELNLSSLELGDSALYFCASSAAGEQYFGPGTRLTVT.

The chain has TRBV19 and TRBJ1-1; D remains unclear. The ends were cut back, 5 bases at V and 1 base at J, with 11 bases in the middle. Per germline, CDR1 LNHDA and CDR2 SQIVND (reference sequence). The CDR3 extends over 14 amino acids. In nucleotides, the CDR3 is TGTGCCAGTAGTCCTCGAGCAGGGAACACTGAAGCTTTCTTT. Amino acids: CASSPRAGNTEAFF.

V is TRBV6-5 and J is TRBJ2-2; 7 nucleotides line up with TRBD2. This CDR3 region has 13 residues. The germline V gene encodes CDR1 MNHEY and CDR2 SVGAGI. V shed 4 bases, J shed 7 bases, and the junction held 3 bases outside the gene matches. The CDR3 loop reads CASSSAGVGELFF. The CDR3 region has the DNA TGTGCCAGCAGTTCTGCGGGAGTCGGGGAGCTGTTTTTT.

This chain connects TRBV27 to TRBJ2-7; 7 positions match TRBD1. Unmatched junction bases numbered 5, after V lost 6 bases and J lost 0 bases. This CDR3 comprises 14 residues. The germline CDR1 and CDR2 sequences are MNHEY and SMNVEV (reference sequence). The CDR3 sequence: CASRGTVNSYEQYF. CDR3 in DNA: TGTGCCAGCAGGGGGACAGTAAACTCCTACGAGCAGTACTTC.

The chain couples TRBV10-1 to TRBJ2-5; D ambiguous. Trimming left V 0 bases short and J 2 bases short, with 4 bases between. Germline assignment: CDR1 WNHNN and CDR2 SYGVQD (reference sequence). The CDR3 covers 13 residues. This CDR3 reads CASSESTQETQYF. The CDR3 DNA reads as TGCGCCAGCAGTGAGTCGACACAAGAGACCCAGTACTTC.

This chain connects TRBV7-9 to TRBJ2-7, with D perhaps matching TRBD2 (6 bases). The V end was cut by 5 bases, the J end by 1 base, with 15 bases between. The CDR3 length is 15 residues. Looked up from germline, CDR1 is SEHNR and CDR2 is FQNEAQ (reference sequence). In DNA, the CDR3 is TGTGCCAGCAGCAACGGGACTGTTTATTCCTACGAGCAGTACTTC. The encoded protein is CASSNGTVYSYEQYF.